This is a list of T cell receptor beta chains from one sample in a study of PD-L1 blockade in urothelial cancer. The table came from immunoSEQ multiplex PCR; TCRdb's copy has only in-frame clones and leaves some out. The data show more than 75,000 clones, 85% to 95% seen once. The input for sequencing was PBMCs, taken around atezolizumab (anti-PD-L1) treatment. The receptor source for this set is a man aged 60 to 75 with urothelial cancer. Both conserved end residues are part of each CDR3. The D gene is left open where the match is weak. Size is omitted from some rows. Given values are once, few, many or a class for expanded clones.

cdr3_nt	cdr3_aa	v_call	j_call	d_call	clone_size
TGTGCCAGCAGCTGGGCGGCGGGGCGGGGGGCCTATCAAGAGACCCAGTACTTC	CASSWAAGRGAYQETQYF	TRBV5-6	TRBJ2-5	TRBD2	-
TGCGCCAGCAGCCAAGATTCGGCCAGGGTGAGCTACGAGCAGTACTTC	CASSQDSARVSYEQYF	TRBV4-1	TRBJ2-7	-	-
TGTGCCAGCAGTTACTCGGGCCCCTACGAGCAGTACTTC	CASSYSGPYEQYF	TRBV6-5	TRBJ2-7	-	-
TGTGCCAGCAGCTCGACGGGACACCTCGCCGAGCAGTACTTC	CASSSTGHLAEQYF	TRBV7-2	TRBJ2-7	-	-
TGTGCCAGCAGCCATTCGGGAGGGTACGAGCAGTACTTC	CASSHSGGYEQYF	TRBV7-9	TRBJ2-7	TRBD2	-
TGTGCCAGCAGCTTAGCGGGGGGAGTGCGACCAGGGACCTACGAGCAGTACTTC	CASSLAGGVRPGTYEQYF	TRBV7-8	TRBJ2-7	-	-
TGCAGCGTCCTGGGGACATACGAGCAGTACTTC	CSVLGTYEQYF	TRBV29-1	TRBJ2-7	-	few
TGTGCCAGCAGCGTAGCTCCCACTAGCGGAACCTACGAGCAGTACTTC	CASSVAPTSGTYEQYF	TRBV9	TRBJ2-7	TRBD2	-
TGCGCCACCCGGGGGGGCTACACCTTC	CATRGGYTF	TRBV5-1	TRBJ1-2	-	-
TGTGCCAGCAGAAAACAGGGTACTTACTCTGGAAACACCATATATTTT	CASRKQGTYSGNTIYF	TRBV6-6	TRBJ1-3	-	-
TGTGCCAGCAGCCCAACAGGGGGCCTAGATACGCAGTATTTT	CASSPTGGLDTQYF	TRBV6-1	TRBJ2-3	TRBD1	-
TGTGCCAGCAGTGAATTAAGAGGGGTAGCGGGGACCCAGTACTTC	CASSELRGVAGTQYF	TRBV2	TRBJ2-5	TRBD2	-
TGTGCCAGCAGTGAATTGGGGACTAGCGGGAAAGAGACCCAGTACTTC	CASSELGTSGKETQYF	TRBV2	TRBJ2-5	TRBD2	-
TGTGCCACCAGCTTCACCGGGACAGGGGATAATTCACCCCTCCACTTT	CATSFTGTGDNSPLHF	TRBV15	TRBJ1-6	TRBD1	-
TGTGCCAGCAGCCGGGGAATAGCGGGCACAGATACGCAGTATTTT	CASSRGIAGTDTQYF	TRBV5-4	TRBJ2-3	-	-
TGTGCCAGTAGTATGGGACTAGCAGTTGACAATGAGCAGTTCTTC	CASSMGLAVDNEQFF	TRBV19	TRBJ2-1	TRBD2	few
TGTGCCTGGAGTTTACAGGGGTACAATCAGCCCCAGCATTTT	CAWSLQGYNQPQHF	TRBV30	TRBJ1-5	TRBD1	-
TGTGCCAGCAGCTTAGATGCCGGGATAAACACCGGGGAGCTGTTTTTT	CASSLDAGINTGELFF	TRBV7-3	TRBJ2-2	-	-
TGTGCCAGCAGCTCCACAGGCGTTCTCTACGAGCAGTACTTC	CASSSTGVLYEQYF	TRBV7-2	TRBJ2-7	-	-
TGTGCCAGCAGCTTGGGGACAGGGGTTGAGGGCTACACCTTC	CASSLGTGVEGYTF	TRBV5-4	TRBJ1-2	TRBD1	-
TGTGCCAGCAGCCCGGGACAGGGTACTGCAACTAATGAAAAACTGTTTTTT	CASSPGQGTATNEKLFF	TRBV9	TRBJ1-4	TRBD1	-
TGCGCCAGCAGCTTACAGGGTAACACCATATATTTT	CASSLQGNTIYF	TRBV4-1	TRBJ1-3	-	few
TGCGCCAGCAGCTCGCAGGCCAGCACAGATACGCAGTATTTT	CASSSQASTDTQYF	TRBV5-1	TRBJ2-3	-	-
TGTGCCAGCAGCCATTTTAGCGGGGGAGCAGATAGCACAGATACGCAGTATTTT	CASSHFSGGADSTDTQYF	TRBV14	TRBJ2-3	TRBD2	once
TGTGCCAGCAGCTTAGGGACAATGCACGAGCAGTACTTC	CASSLGTMHEQYF	TRBV11-3	TRBJ2-7	-	-
TGCGCCAGCAGCACGGACCCGACAGGAGTCGACACCGGGGAGCTGTTTTTT	CASSTDPTGVDTGELFF	TRBV5-1	TRBJ2-2	-	-
TGTGCCAGCAGCTTCTGGACAGGGGGCGCGAATTCTGGCTACACCTTC	CASSFWTGGANSGYTF	TRBV5-6	TRBJ1-2	TRBD1	-
TGTGCCAGCAGCTTCGATCTTTGGGAGGAGCAGTACTTC	CASSFDLWEEQYF	TRBV7-9	TRBJ2-7	-	-
TGTGCCAGCAGCTTAGCGGGGGGACCGAGCACAGATACGCAGTATTTT	CASSLAGGPSTDTQYF	TRBV7-2	TRBJ2-3	-	once
TGCGCCAGCAGTGCGACCACAGGGGGCCTGGAGACCCAGTACTTC	CASSATTGGLETQYF	TRBV10-1	TRBJ2-5	TRBD1	-
TGCGCCAGCAGTGCCTTCGGTTCCTCCTACAATGAGCAGTTCTTC	CASSAFGSSYNEQFF	TRBV10-1	TRBJ2-1	-	-
TGTGCCAGCAGCTCCGCAGGGGAAGAGACCCAGTACTTC	CASSSAGEETQYF	TRBV7-9	TRBJ2-5	-	-
TGTGCCAGCAGCGCGTTAGCCTCTTTATCCTACAATGAGCAGTTCTTC	CASSALASLSYNEQFF	TRBV7-3	TRBJ2-1	-	once
TGTGCCAGCAGGCTTGGGGGGGGTCCCAAGTACTTC	CASRLGGGPKYF	TRBV28	TRBJ2-7	TRBD2	-